Listed below are T cell receptor beta chains from one sample, sequenced in a study of cytomegalovirus exposure and HLA in healthy donors. Assay: immunoSEQ multiplex PCR; the TCRdb copy retains only in-frame clones and omits some. This sample has more than 150,000 clones, with 78% found just once. The specimen sequenced was PBMCs. The receptors were gathered from a middle-aged woman in good health and CMV-seropositive. The CDR3 runs from the conserved cysteine through the conserved F or W. Fields, in order: D gene, V gene, clone size, J gene, CDR3 DNA, CDR3 protein. The D gene is left open where the match is weak. Some rows mark clone size as missing; the rest say once, few, many or name a class of expanded clone.

TRBD1	TRBV7-8	-	TRBJ2-7	TGTGCCAGCAGCTTAGCGGACCGACAGGGTTACGAGCAGTACTTC	CASSLADRQGYEQYF
-	TRBV13	-	TRBJ2-7	TGTGCCAGCAGCTTAGGGTGGACTACCAAGCAATACGAGCAGTACTTC	CASSLGWTTKQYEQYF
-	TRBV2	few	TRBJ1-2	TGTGCCAGCAGTGCCAGACTCGGTGAGCCCTACACCTTC	CASSARLGEPYTF
TRBD1	TRBV5-1	-	TRBJ2-5	TGCGCCAGCAGCTTCGAGGGGGCCCCGGGGGAGACCCAGTACTTC	CASSFEGAPGETQYF
TRBD1	TRBV28	-	TRBJ1-1	TGTGCCAGCAGTGGCAACAGGGGGCCGGCCGCCGAAGCTTTCTTT	CASSGNRGPAAEAFF
TRBD1	TRBV2	-	TRBJ1-5	TGTGCCAGCAGTGGACAGGGGGCAAATCAGCCCCAGCATTTT	CASSGQGANQPQHF
TRBD1	TRBV6-1	few	TRBJ1-4	TGTGCCAGCAGGGGAACAGGGGGCGAAAAACTGTTTTTT	CASRGTGGEKLFF
TRBD2	TRBV7-2	few	TRBJ2-7	TGTGCCAGCAGCTTAGCGGCCGGACTAGCGGTATCCTACGAGCAGTACTTC	CASSLAAGLAVSYEQYF
TRBD1	TRBV4-1	-	TRBJ2-2	TGCGCCAGCAGTTTCGACAGGGGAATATCGATCGGGGAGCTGTTTTTT	CASSFDRGISIGELFF
-	TRBV21-1	-	TRBJ1-3	TGTGCCAGGGGAGACAGGGTATGCGGAAACACCATATATTTT	CARGDRVCGNTIYF
-	TRBV5-8	few	TRBJ1-3	TGTGCCAGCAGCTTTCGCTCTGGAAACACCATATATTTT	CASSFRSGNTIYF
TRBD2	TRBV19	-	TRBJ2-2	TGTGCCAGTAGCCCTTGGGACTATCACACCGGGGAGCTGTTTTTT	CASSPWDYHTGELFF
TRBD2	TRBV2	-	TRBJ2-5	TGTGCCAGCAGTGATTTGCTCCTAGCGGCCCTAGAGACCCAGTACTTC	CASSDLLLAALETQYF
TRBD1	TRBV30	-	TRBJ1-1	TGTGCCTGGAGTGTAGGGATCCAGGGGGTCACTGAAGCTTTCTTT	CAWSVGIQGVTEAFF
-	TRBV9	-	TRBJ2-3	TGTGCCAGCAGCGTGGCGACTCAGGATACGCAGTATTTT	CASSVATQDTQYF
TRBD1	TRBV5-4	-	TRBJ1-2	TGTGCCAGCAGCTTCGGGACAGAACTCTATGGCTACACCTTC	CASSFGTELYGYTF
-	TRBV4-2	-	TRBJ2-1	TGTGCCAGCAGCTTTACGGACTCAGGACTCGGGGGGCAGGATGAGCAGTTCTTC	CASSFTDSGLGGQDEQFF
-	TRBV11-2	-	TRBJ2-5	TGTGCCAGCAGCTTACTTTCGGGGGTTCGAGAGACCCAGTACTTC	CASSLLSGVRETQYF
-	TRBV27	-	TRBJ1-1	TGTGCCAGCAGTTTATCAGTGGCGGGGAACACTGAAGCTTTCTTT	CASSLSVAGNTEAFF
TRBD1	TRBV7-2	-	TRBJ1-4	TGTGCCAGCAGCCGACAGGGTTCATATGAAAAACTGTTTTTT	CASSRQGSYEKLFF
-	TRBV4-1	-	TRBJ2-2	TGCGCCAGCAGCCCTCCGACAAGCCCCGGGGAGCTGTTTTTT	CASSPPTSPGELFF
-	TRBV5-6	-	TRBJ2-7	TGTGCCAGCAGTCGGCGAGGCGAGCAGTACTTC	CASSRRGEQYF
TRBD1	TRBV7-9	once	TRBJ2-5	TGTGCCAGCAGCTCCCTGGGACAGCCAGCCGAAGAGACCCAGTACTTC	CASSSLGQPAEETQYF
TRBD2	TRBV28	-	TRBJ2-3	TGTGCCAGCAGCTCGGGGGGTTATAGCACAGATACGCAGTATTTT	CASSSGGYSTDTQYF
TRBD1	TRBV27	-	TRBJ1-1	TGTGCCAGCAGTTCGTGGGGACAGGGGGCCAGTGGAGCTTTCTTT	CASSSWGQGASGAFF
-	TRBV27	-	TRBJ1-2	TGTGCCAGCAGTTTGGTCGGTACGGGGGTCTACACCTTC	CASSLVGTGVYTF
TRBD2	TRBV9	-	TRBJ2-1	TGTGCCAGCAGCGTAGTGGGGACTAGTCAATACAATGAGCAGTTCTTC	CASSVVGTSQYNEQFF
-	TRBV28	-	TRBJ2-1	TGTGCCAGCAGAGAGAATGAACAGTACAATGAGCAGTTCTTC	CASRENEQYNEQFF
-	TRBV28	-	TRBJ2-7	TGTGCCAGCAGCTTACGTACTTTGGACGAGCAGTACTTC	CASSLRTLDEQYF
TRBD1	TRBV6-5	-	TRBJ2-1	TGTGCCAGCAAGGGGACAGGGGGCCTCTACAATGAGCAGTTCTTC	CASKGTGGLYNEQFF
TRBD1	TRBV7-2	-	TRBJ2-2	TGTGCCAGCAGGTTCTCAGGACAGGGTTTCACCGGGGAGCTGTTTTTT	CASRFSGQGFTGELFF
-	TRBV7-2	-	TRBJ1-6	TGTGCCAGCAGCTTAGGTCCGAATTCACCCCTCCACTTT	CASSLGPNSPLHF
-	TRBV10-3	-	TRBJ2-7	TGTGCCATCAGTGACAGGGATAGGGGCTCCTACGAGCAGTACTTC	CAISDRDRGSYEQYF
-	TRBV21-1	-	TRBJ1-5	TGTGCCAGCAGCAAAGGACAGGAGTATAGCAATCAGCCCCAGCATTTT	CASSKGQEYSNQPQHF
-	TRBV19	-	TRBJ1-5	TGTGCCAGTACTGTTTTTAATAGCAATCAGCCCCAGCATTTT	CASTVFNSNQPQHF
TRBD1	TRBV6-1	-	TRBJ1-5	TGTGCCAGCAGTGAGACAGGGGGCTTCAATCAGCCCCAGCATTTT	CASSETGGFNQPQHF
-	TRBV2	few	TRBJ1-1	TGTGCCAGCAGAAGCGAGAACACTGAAGCTTTCTTT	CASRSENTEAFF
TRBD2	TRBV28	few	TRBJ2-3	TGTGCCAGCAGTTTTCTAGCGGGGGTCGGTACGCAGTATTTT	CASSFLAGVGTQYF
TRBD1	TRBV9	-	TRBJ2-2	TGTGCCAGCAGCGATCCTCGGGACAGGGGGCGCAGAACCACCGGGGAGCTGTTTTTT	CASSDPRDRGRRTTGELFF
-	TRBV10-3	-	TRBJ1-3	TGTGCCATCGGGTCTCAGGGCTCTGGAAACACCATATATTTT	CAIGSQGSGNTIYF
-	TRBV11-2	-	TRBJ2-7	TGTGCCAGCAGCACCGGTGGGTCGGTAGGAGGGTACGAGCAGTACTTC	CASSTGGSVGGYEQYF
TRBD1	TRBV20-1	once	TRBJ2-5	TGCAGTGGGGACAGGGAAGAGACCCAGTACTTC	CSGDREETQYF